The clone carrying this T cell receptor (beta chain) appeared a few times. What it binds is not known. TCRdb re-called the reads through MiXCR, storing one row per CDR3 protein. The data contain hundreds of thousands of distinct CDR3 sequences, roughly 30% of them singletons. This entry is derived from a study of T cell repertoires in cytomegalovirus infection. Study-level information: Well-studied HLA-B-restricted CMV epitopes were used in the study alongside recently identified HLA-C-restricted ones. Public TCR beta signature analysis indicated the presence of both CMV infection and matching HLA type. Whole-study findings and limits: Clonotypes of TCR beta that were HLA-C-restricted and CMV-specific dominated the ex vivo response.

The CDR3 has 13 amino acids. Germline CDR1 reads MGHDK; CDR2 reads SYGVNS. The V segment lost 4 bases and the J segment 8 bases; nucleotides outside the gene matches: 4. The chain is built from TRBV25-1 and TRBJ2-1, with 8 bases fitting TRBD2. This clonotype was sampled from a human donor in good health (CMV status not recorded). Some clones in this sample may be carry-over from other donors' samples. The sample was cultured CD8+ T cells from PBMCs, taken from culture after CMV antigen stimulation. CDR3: CASSGQAGDEQFF. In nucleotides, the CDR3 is TGTGCCAGCAGTGGACAAGCGGGAGATGAGCAGTTCTTC.